The 29 T cell receptor beta chains below all came from one sample that was sequenced in a study of blood T cells in healthy people across ages. Primed by a sample-barcoded 5' primer and a J-beta primer mix, a second PCR proceeded for 7 to 11 cycles. TCRdb re-derived calls from the 5' RACE reads in MiXCR, one entry per CDR3 protein. The sample has around 800,000 distinct CDR3 sequences; around a quarter are singletons. The same data also contributed to another study, on T cells of mothers and their children.

What was sequenced was blood. The receptors derive from a boy between 10 and 17 years old in good health.

The chain combines TRBV20-1 with TRBJ2-1; a possible D gene is TRBD2 (6 bases). This CDR3 is built from 14 residues. V dropped 3 bases and J dropped 3 bases, with 12 bases sitting between them. Germline V gives CDR1 DFQATT, CDR2 SNEGSKA (reference sequence). For the CDR3, the DNA is TGCAGTGCTAGGAGGACTATGATCTACAATGAGCAGTTCTTC. Its translation: CSARRTMIYNEQFF.

There are a few counts of this clonotype. V gene TRBV25-1 combines with J gene TRBJ1-6; D ambiguous. This CDR3 has 17 residues. The germline V gene encodes CDR1 MGHDK and CDR2 SYGVNS. V lost 2 bases and J lost 0, with 11 bases in between. CDR3 amino acids: CASSENGPSSYNSPLHF. The DNA of the CDR3 is TGTGCCAGCAGTGAAAACGGGCCGAGCTCCTATAATTCACCCCTCCACTTT.

This chain uses TRBV7-3 with TRBJ1-5; 8 bases are shared with TRBD1. Germline V gives CDR1 SGHTA, CDR2 FQGTGA. This CDR3 spans 17 amino acids. V was clipped by 5 bases and J by 2 bases; unmatched bases: 11. The CDR3 reads CASSPTDRVEGNQPQHF. The CDR3 bases are TGTGCCAGCAGCCCGACGGACAGGGTAGAAGGCAATCAGCCCCAGCATTTT.

The gene calls are TRBV10-3 and TRBJ2-1; 7 positions agree with TRBD1. The J call may be incorrect, as the DNA end agrees better with TRBJ2-7. Germline V CDR1 and CDR2: ENHRY, SYGVKD. The CDR3 has 14 residues. CDR3 loop: CAIRLGQSTYEQYF. The DNA of the CDR3 is TGTGCCATCAGGTTGGGACAGAGTACCTACGAGCAGTACTTC.

This chain joins TRBV6-5 and TRBJ2-5, with 11 bases identical to TRBD2. The CDR3 has 15 amino acids. Germline V gene sequence: CDR1 MNHEY, CDR2 SVGAGI. J lost 5 bases, V lost 5 bases, and 7 bases had no gene match. The CDR3 protein is CASSRALAGGETQYF. The DNA of the CDR3 is TGTGCCAGCAGTCGGGCTTTAGCGGGGGGGGAGACCCAGTACTTC.

V is TRBV12-3 or TRBV12-4 and J is TRBJ1-2; unclear D gene. V lost 1 base and J lost 6, with 6 bases in between. The CDR3 length is 12 residues. The CDR3 region has the DNA TGTGCCAGCAGTTTAGTGGGCCATGGCTACACCTTC. Residues: CASSLVGHGYTF.

The chain uses TRBV5-1 and TRBJ2-3; D gene unclear. Germline V CDR1 and CDR2: SGHRS, YFSETQ. The CDR3 runs 14 residues. V lost 0 bases and J 2 bases, leaving 7 bases between the germline ends. This chain's CDR3 is CASSLEQTTDTQYF. Written as DNA, the CDR3 is TGCGCCAGCAGCTTGGAACAAACCACAGATACGCAGTATTTT.

V usage is TRBV6-5 and J usage is TRBJ2-5, with a weak D call TRBD1 (5 bases). The end of the DNA fits TRBJ2-1 better, so the J call may be wrong. The CDR3 is 13 residues long. The germline V gene has CDR1 MNHEY and CDR2 SVGAGI. The chain's CDR3 is CASTGHRYNEQFF. In DNA, the CDR3 is TGTGCCAGCACAGGACACCGATACAATGAGCAGTTCTTC.

This sequence joins TRBV15 and TRBJ2-3; no clear D. Per the germline V gene, CDR1 is LNHNV and CDR2 is YYDKDF (reference sequence). The CDR3 runs to 14 residues. V was pared by 0 bases and J by 1 base, with 5 bases between. The CDR3 here is CATSRDPGTDTQYF. DNA for the CDR3: TGTGCCACCAGCAGAGATCCTGGCACAGATACGCAGTATTTT.

This chain links TRBV25-1 with TRBJ1-5; D is unresolved. V lost 5 bases, J lost 9 bases, and 17 bases lay in between. Germline V gene lookup returns CDR1 MGHDK and CDR2 SYGVNS. The CDR3 sequence is 14 residues long. The CDR3 region is CASSPPGSYGPQHF. The CDR3 DNA reads as TGTGCCAGCAGTCCCCCGGGATCCTATGGGCCCCAGCATTTT.

This clonotype came up a few times. In this CDR3 the conserved last residue, phenylalanine or tryptophan, is missing, so a read error is likely. The chain joins TRBV2 to TRBJ1-6; D may be TRBD1 (6 bases). V lost 1 base to trimming and J lost 3 bases, with 10 bases between them. CDR3 length: 16 amino acids. Per germline, CDR1 SNHLY and CDR2 FYNNEI. The CDR3: CASSEGGQLYNSPLHL. The CDR3 bases are TGTGCCAGCAGTGAAGGCGGACAGCTCTATAATTCACCCCTCCACCTT.

This clonotype was counted only a few times. V is TRBV12-3 or TRBV12-4 and J is TRBJ2-7; 15 nucleotides line up with TRBD2. The length of the CDR3 is 17 residues. The ends lost 6 bases at V and 5 bases at J; junction bases unmatched: 11. The DNA of the CDR3 is TGTGCCAGCAGCCGAGGACTAGCGGGGGGGAATGTACACGAGCAGTACTTC. Residues: CASSRGLAGGNVHEQYF.

This clonotype was seen only a few times. V and J are TRBV7-9 and TRBJ2-7, with no clear D. The CDR3 loop spans 14 amino acids. Per germline, CDR1 SEHNR and CDR2 FQNEAQ (reference sequence). V was trimmed by 1 base and J by 8 bases, leaving 15 bases between them. CDR3 DNA: TGTGCCAGCAGCTTAGTGGGCTCCGAGGTGCAGCAGTACTTC. As protein: CASSLVGSEVQQYF.

The rearrangement uses TRBV20-1 and TRBJ1-5; D ambiguous. Germline V lookup: CDR1 DFQATT, CDR2 SNEGSKA (reference sequence). The CDR3 covers 15 residues. Trimming cost V 3 bases and J 8 bases, with 20 bases left between them. The CDR3 region is CSARRPLGRDEPQHF. In DNA, the CDR3 is TGCAGTGCTAGGAGGCCACTGGGGAGGGATGAGCCCCAGCATTTT.

The genes are TRBV6-5 and TRBJ1-1; 11 bases match TRBD1. In germline, CDR1 is MNHEY, CDR2 SVGAGI. Trimming took 0 bases from V and 4 from J; bases not matched to a gene: 13. This CDR3 is built from 19 residues. In DNA form, the CDR3 reads TGTGCCAGCAGTTACTCTTGGGGGACAGGGGGACGTCGGGGCACTGAAGCTTTCTTT. This gives the protein CASSYSWGTGGRRGTEAFF.

This rearrangement joins TRBV9 to TRBJ2-1, with a tentative D call TRBD1 (5 bases). The CDR3 is 15 amino acids. V dropped 0 bases and J dropped 9 bases, with 16 bases sitting between them. Germline V CDR1 and CDR2: SGDLS, YYNGEE. The CDR3 protein is CASSVGAGLMGEQFF. As DNA, the CDR3 is TGTGCCAGCAGCGTAGGGGCAGGGCTAATGGGTGAGCAGTTCTTC.

The chain joins TRBV2 to TRBJ1-1; TRBD1 matches 8 bases. This CDR3 contains 15 residues. The germline CDR1 and CDR2 sequences are SNHLY and FYNNEI. V trimming: 7 bases; J trimming: 3 bases; junction bases outside the gene matches: 10. CDR3 amino acids: CASTIRTGRDTEAFF. In DNA form, the CDR3 reads TGTGCCAGCACTATTAGGACAGGGCGTGACACTGAAGCTTTCTTT.

V gene TRBV24-1 combines with J gene TRBJ1-2; TRBD1 matches at 7 bases. CDR1 is KGHDR and CDR2 is SFDVKD in the germline V gene. Unmatched junction bases numbered 5, after V lost 5 bases and J lost 3 bases. The length of the CDR3 is 14 residues. CDR3 residues: CATSGPDRDYGYTF. Written as DNA, the CDR3 is TGTGCCACCAGTGGTCCAGACAGGGACTATGGCTACACCTTC.

J is TRBJ2-3 and V is TRBV6-1; the D gene could be TRBD1 or TRBD2 (5 bases each). Germline V CDR1 and CDR2: MNHNS, SASEGT. The CDR3 sequence is 16 residues long. V gave up 5 bases and J gave up 4 bases, with 19 bases separating them. The DNA of the CDR3 is TGTGCCAGCAGTCGAGATCAGGGATCGGGGCCAGATACGCAGTATTTT. It is translated as CASSRDQGSGPDTQYF.

This chain joins TRBV20-1 and TRBJ1-2, with D perhaps TRBD1 (5 bases). Germline V lookup: CDR1 DFQATT, CDR2 SNEGSKA (reference sequence). This CDR3 has 12 amino acids. Trimming took off 6 bases at V and 3 bases at J, with 11 bases between the two ends. CDR3 in DNA: TGCAGTGCCCTGACAGACTACTATGGCTACACCTTC. This encodes CSALTDYYGYTF.

Only a few counts were recorded for this clonotype. The chain joins TRBV7-6 to TRBJ2-5, with TRBD2 matching 7 bases. This CDR3 has 15 residues. J was trimmed by 5 bases and V by 5 bases; bases with no gene match: 11. Germline V gene sequence: CDR1 SGHVS, CDR2 FNYEAQ. The CDR3 nucleotides read TGTGCCAGCAGCCTAGGGGCCAGGGAGGGGGAGACCCAGTACTTC. Amino acids: CASSLGAREGETQYF.

V usage is TRBV5-1 and J usage is TRBJ2-6; D is perhaps TRBD1 or TRBD2 (5 bases each). Germline CDR1 SGHRS, CDR2 YFSETQ. The length of the CDR3 is 14 residues. With 5 bases removed from V and 5 bases from J, the gap between germline ends came to 11 bases. The CDR3 protein is CASRGEIWANVLTF. The CDR3 bases are TGCGCCAGCAGGGGGGAAATCTGGGCCAACGTCCTGACTTTC.

V is TRBV4-1 and J is TRBJ2-1; D may be TRBD2 (6 bases). The CDR3 extends over 16 amino acids. Per germline, CDR1 MGHRA and CDR2 YSYEKL. V dropped 4 bases and J dropped 0 bases, with 13 bases sitting between them. Here the CDR3 DNA reads TGCGCCAGCAGCCCTATCCCAGCGGGCTCCTACAATGAGCAGTTCTTC. Protein: CASSPIPAGSYNEQFF.

V and J are TRBV28 and TRBJ2-5, with TRBD2 matching over 7 bases. This CDR3 is built from 15 residues. With V trimmed by 5 bases and J by 1 base, 7 bases remained unmatched. Germline V lookup: CDR1 MDHEN, CDR2 SYDVKM. As DNA, the CDR3 is TGTGCCAGCAGTAAGTCCTCTAGCGGCCAAGAGACCCAGTACTTC. As protein: CASSKSSSGQETQYF.

The V gene is TRBV10-3, the J gene TRBJ2-3, with D unresolved. Germline values: CDR1 ENHRY, CDR2 SYGVKD. With 7 bases removed from V and 0 bases from J, the gap between germline ends came to 8 bases. The CDR3 sequence is 13 residues long. The CDR3 coding sequence is TGTGCCATCAAGGCATCCAGCACAGATACGCAGTATTTT. Protein: CAIKASSTDTQYF.

This clonotype showed up just a few times. This sequence joins TRBV12-3 or TRBV12-4 and TRBJ2-5, with D tentatively TRBD2 (7 bases). Near its end, the DNA agrees better with TRBJ2-7, so the J call may be wrong. The CDR3 contains 14 residues. CDR3 residues: CASSQRDTSYEQYF. The CDR3 nucleotides are TGTGCCAGCAGTCAGCGGGACACCTCCTACGAGCAGTACTTC.

The V call is TRBV4-2, the J call TRBJ1-2; a weak D match, TRBD1 (6 bases). V was cut by 4 bases and J by 8 bases, with 20 bases left in between. This CDR3 is 15 amino acids long. The V gene's germline CDR1 is LGHNA and CDR2 YNFKEQ. The CDR3 is CASSPLSGGREGYTF. The CDR3 DNA reads as TGTGCCAGCAGCCCTCTATCTGGGGGGCGGGAAGGCTACACCTTC.

The V and J genes are TRBV5-1 and TRBJ1-4; 9 bases align to TRBD1. The CDR3 length is 14 residues. V shed 3 bases, J shed 7 bases, and the junction held 4 bases outside the gene matches. Germline V gene data show CDR1 as SGHRS and CDR2 as YFSETQ. The CDR3 nucleotides are TGCGCCAGCAGCTCCCGGGACAGGGCTGAAAAACTGTTTTTT. The encoded protein is CASSSRDRAEKLFF.

The chain combines TRBV20-1 with TRBJ2-3, with 7 bases lining up with TRBD2. Germline CDR1 and CDR2: DFQATT and SNEGSKA (reference sequence). The CDR3 has 13 residues. Unmatched junction bases numbered 1, after V lost 0 bases and J lost 4 bases. The CDR3 loop is CSARETSPDTQYF. For the CDR3, the DNA is TGCAGTGCTAGAGAGACTAGCCCAGATACGCAGTATTTT.